This TCR beta chain was observed in a study of blood T cell repertoires in COVID-19. At the level of the study: COVID-19 samples, acute and convalescent, were from the United States, Italy and Spain. PBMCs, B-cell-depleted T cells, or T cells were the source of the cDNA or gDNA that made up the material.

This CDR3 contains 14 residues. Germline lookup yields CDR1 SGHVS and CDR2 FNYEAQ. Unmatched junction bases numbered 7, after V lost 5 bases and J lost 8 bases. Authors' processing steps: Quantification of nucleated cells was approximated via reference gene primer amplification. Sequencing was performed with immunoSEQ multiplex PCR; in TCRdb, only in-frame clones are kept and a portion is missing. The DNA gave D and trimming, while V, J and clone size come from that table. Of about 110,000 clones in the sample, around 64% were seen once. This rearrangement joins TRBV7-6 to TRBJ1-4; TRBD1 matches at 8 bases. What was sequenced was peripheral blood. This receptor was identified in a woman aged 40-49 years with acute or convalescent COVID-19. CDR3 nucleotides: TGTGCCAGCAGCCAAGACAGGGGTGGAGAAAAACTGTTTTTT. It specifies CASSQDRGGEKLFF.